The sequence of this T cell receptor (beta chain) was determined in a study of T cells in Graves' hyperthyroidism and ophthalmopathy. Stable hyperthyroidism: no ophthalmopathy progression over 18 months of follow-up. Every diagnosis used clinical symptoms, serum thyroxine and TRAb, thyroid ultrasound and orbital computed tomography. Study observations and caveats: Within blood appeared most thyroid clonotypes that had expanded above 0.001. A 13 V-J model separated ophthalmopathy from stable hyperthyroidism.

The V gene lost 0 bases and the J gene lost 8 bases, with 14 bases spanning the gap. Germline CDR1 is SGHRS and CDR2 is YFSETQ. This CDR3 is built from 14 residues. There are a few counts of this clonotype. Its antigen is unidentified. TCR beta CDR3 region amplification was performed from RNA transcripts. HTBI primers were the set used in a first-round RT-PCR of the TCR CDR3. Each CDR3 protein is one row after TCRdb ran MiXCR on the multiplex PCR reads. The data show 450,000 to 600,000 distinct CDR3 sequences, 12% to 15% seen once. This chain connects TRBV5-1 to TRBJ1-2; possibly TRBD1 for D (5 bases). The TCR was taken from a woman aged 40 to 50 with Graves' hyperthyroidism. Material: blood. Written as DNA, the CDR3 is TGCGCCAGCAGCTTGGGGGCAGGGAGTAACGGCTACACCTTC. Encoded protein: CASSLGAGSNGYTF.